The following is a T cell receptor (beta chain) sequence with its context. The antigen is not known. These data originate in a study of T cell repertoires in cytomegalovirus infection. Study-wide context: Public TCR beta signatures marked donors with CMV infection and the matching HLA.

TCRdb ran MiXCR on the reads and lists one entry per CDR3 protein. The table has around 170,000 distinct CDR3 sequences, approximately 15% seen once. The CDR3 totals 17 residues. The V gene's germline CDR1 is LGHNA and CDR2 YSLEER. V was clipped by 0 bases and J by 0 bases, with 12 bases between them. Study outcomes and limitations: HLA-C-restricted, CMV-specific TCR beta clonotypes were dominant ex vivo. Identification of carriers of CMV plus the relevant HLA was performed using cumulative public TCR beta family frequency.

This clonotype was obtained from a human donor in good health (CMV status not recorded). Some clones in this sample may be carry-over from other donors' samples. Sequenced input: PBMCs. This chain joins TRBV4-3 and TRBJ2-1; possibly TRBD1 for D (7 bases). Here the CDR3 DNA reads TGCGCCAGCAGCCAAGAACCAGGGGGGAGCTCCTACAATGAGCAGTTCTTC. Protein: CASSQEPGGSSYNEQFF.